The table lists the clone carrying this T cell receptor beta chain with a count of one. This sample was taken from a study of preoperative IRX-2 immunotherapy in early breast cancer. Germline loops: CDR1 WNHNN, CDR2 SYGVQD (reference sequence). This CDR3 spans 13 amino acids. The germline V and J ends were trimmed by 8 bases and 5 bases, with 13 bases remaining between them. The data were produced by immunoSEQ multiplex PCR, yet TCRdb's version contains in-frame clones alone and is incomplete. The sample contains about 19,000 clones, 85% of which appear only once. Treatment reported: preoperative locoregional IRX-2 cytokine immunotherapy. Preoperative locoregional IRX-2 cytokine immunotherapy was tested in the phase Ib source study.

The receptor's source is a human donor with breast cancer. The material sequenced was lymph node tissue, taken after IRX-2 immunotherapy. V usage is TRBV10-1 and J usage is TRBJ2-1; the D gene is possibly TRBD2 (6 bases). The CDR3 bases are TGCGCCAGCGCTAGACCTAGCGACAATGAGCAGTTCTTC. The encoded protein is CASARPSDNEQFF.